This TCR beta chain is from a study of shared clonotypes between healthy human individuals. As regards this clone: Its antigen is not identified.

This CDR3 spans 13 amino acids. The V end was cut by 7 bases, the J end by 7 bases, with 13 bases between. In germline, CDR1 is SEHNR, CDR2 FQNEAQ (reference sequence). Sequenced by immunoSEQ multiplex PCR; TCRdb stores in-frame clones only, minus some. Of about 520,000 clones listed, 78% are singletons. The study's findings and limits: The represented genetic and exposure-history diversity was limited by the small number of donors.

This chain connects TRBV7-9 to TRBJ2-2; D remains ambiguous. The sample consisted of PBMCs. The TCR originated in a woman aged 35 to 49 in good health. Some clones in this sample may be carry-over from other donors' samples. CDR3 residues: CASNTNMVGELFF. The CDR3 nucleotides are TGTGCCAGCAACACCAATATGGTCGGGGAGCTGTTTTTT.